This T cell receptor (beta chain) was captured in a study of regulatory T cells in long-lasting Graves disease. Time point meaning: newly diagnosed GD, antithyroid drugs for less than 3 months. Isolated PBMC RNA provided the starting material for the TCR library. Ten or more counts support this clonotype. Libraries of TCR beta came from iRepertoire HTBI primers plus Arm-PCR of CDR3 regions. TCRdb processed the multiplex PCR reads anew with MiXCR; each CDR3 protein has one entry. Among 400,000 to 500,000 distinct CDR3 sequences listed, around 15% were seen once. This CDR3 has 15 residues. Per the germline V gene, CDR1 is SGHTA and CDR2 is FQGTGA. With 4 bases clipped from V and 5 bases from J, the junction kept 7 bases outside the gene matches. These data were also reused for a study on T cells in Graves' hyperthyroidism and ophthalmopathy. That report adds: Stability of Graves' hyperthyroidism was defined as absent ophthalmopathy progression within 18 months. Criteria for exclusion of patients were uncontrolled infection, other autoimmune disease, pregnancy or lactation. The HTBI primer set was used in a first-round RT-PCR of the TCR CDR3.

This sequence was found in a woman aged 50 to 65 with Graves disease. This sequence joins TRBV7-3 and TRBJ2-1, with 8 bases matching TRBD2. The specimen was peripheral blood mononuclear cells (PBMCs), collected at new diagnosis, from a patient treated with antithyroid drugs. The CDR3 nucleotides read TGTGCCAGCAGCTACTTAGCGGGGCAGAACAATGAGCAGTTCTTC. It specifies CASSYLAGQNNEQFF.